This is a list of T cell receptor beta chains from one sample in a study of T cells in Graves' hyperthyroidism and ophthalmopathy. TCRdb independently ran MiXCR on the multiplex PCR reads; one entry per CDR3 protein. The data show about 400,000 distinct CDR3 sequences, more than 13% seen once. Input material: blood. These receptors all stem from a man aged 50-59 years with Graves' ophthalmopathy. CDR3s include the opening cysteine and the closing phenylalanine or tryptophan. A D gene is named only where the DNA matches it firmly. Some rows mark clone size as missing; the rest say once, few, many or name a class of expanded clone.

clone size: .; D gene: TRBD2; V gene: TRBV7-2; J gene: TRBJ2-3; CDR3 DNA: TGTGCCAGCCGCGGGACTAGCGGGAGTGTAGATACGCAGTATTTT; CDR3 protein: CASRGTSGSVDTQYF
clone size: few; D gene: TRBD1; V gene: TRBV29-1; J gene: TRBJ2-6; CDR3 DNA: TGCAGCGTTGGACAGGGGGCAACTGGGGCCAACGTCCTGACTTTC; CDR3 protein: CSVGQGATGANVLTF
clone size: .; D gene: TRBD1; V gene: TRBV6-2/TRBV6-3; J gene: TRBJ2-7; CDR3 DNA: TGTGCCAGCACCCAGGGACAGAAACGCGAGCAGTACTTC; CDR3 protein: CASTQGQKREQYF
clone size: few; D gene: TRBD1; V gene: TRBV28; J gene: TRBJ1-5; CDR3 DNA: TGTGCCAGCAGTTCGACAGGGCGGAGCAATCAGCCCCAGCATTTT; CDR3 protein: CASSSTGRSNQPQHF
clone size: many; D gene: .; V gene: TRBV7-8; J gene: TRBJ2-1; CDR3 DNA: TGTGCCAGCAGCTTAGGGGTAGGGGGGGATGAGCAGTTCTTC; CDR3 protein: CASSLGVGGDEQFF
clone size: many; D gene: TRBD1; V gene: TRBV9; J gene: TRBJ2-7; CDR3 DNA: TGTGCCAGCAGCCCGGACGGGACAGGCTACGAGCAGTACTTC; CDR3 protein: CASSPDGTGYEQYF
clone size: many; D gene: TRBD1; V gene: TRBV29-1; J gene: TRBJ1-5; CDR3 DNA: TGCAGCGTTGCGACAGGGAACGGTCAGCCCCAGCATTTT; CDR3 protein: CSVATGNGQPQHF
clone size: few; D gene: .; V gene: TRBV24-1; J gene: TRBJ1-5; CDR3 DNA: TGTGCCACCAGTGATCCGGGAGGGCAGCCCCAGCATTTT; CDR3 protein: CATSDPGGQPQHF
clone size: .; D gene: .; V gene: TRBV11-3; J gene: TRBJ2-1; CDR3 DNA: TGTGCCAGCAGCTCCCATGGCCAGGTACAAATGGAGCAGTTCTTC; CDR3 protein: CASSSHGQVQMEQFF
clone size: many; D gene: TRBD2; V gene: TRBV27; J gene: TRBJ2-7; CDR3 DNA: TGTGCCAGCAGTTCGAAATACACCGGGGGGACCTACGAGCAGTACTTC; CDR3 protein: CASSSKYTGGTYEQYF
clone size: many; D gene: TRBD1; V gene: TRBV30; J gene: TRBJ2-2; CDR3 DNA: TGTGCCTGGAGGAAATTTGGGACAGGTTACGCCACCGGGGAGCTGTTTTTT; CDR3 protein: CAWRKFGTGYATGELFF
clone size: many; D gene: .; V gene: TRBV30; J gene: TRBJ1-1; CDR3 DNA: TGTGCCTGGAGTGTACGACGGGACACTGAAGCTTTCTTT; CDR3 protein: CAWSVRRDTEAFF
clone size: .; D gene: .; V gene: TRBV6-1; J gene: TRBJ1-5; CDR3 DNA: TGTGCCAGCAACGAGGCAGGGGGCAATCAGCCCCAGCATTTT; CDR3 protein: CASNEAGGNQPQHF
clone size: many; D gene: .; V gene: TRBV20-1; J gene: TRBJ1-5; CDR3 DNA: TGCAGTGCTAGAGATCTCCTAAAGGTTCAGCCCCAGCATTTT; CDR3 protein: CSARDLLKVQPQHF
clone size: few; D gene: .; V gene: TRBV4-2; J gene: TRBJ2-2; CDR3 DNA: TGTGCCAGCAGCCAACCCCGGGGCGCCGGGGAGCTGTTTTTT; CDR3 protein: CASSQPRGAGELFF
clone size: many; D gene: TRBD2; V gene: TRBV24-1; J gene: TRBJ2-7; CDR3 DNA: TGTGCCACCAGTGATTTTCCAGCGGGAGGCCACGAGCAGTACTTC; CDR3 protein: CATSDFPAGGHEQYF
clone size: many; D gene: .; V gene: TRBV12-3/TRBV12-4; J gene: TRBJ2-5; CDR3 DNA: TGTGCCAGTCTGAGGGCACCCCAAGAGACCCAGTACTTC; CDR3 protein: CASLRAPQETQYF
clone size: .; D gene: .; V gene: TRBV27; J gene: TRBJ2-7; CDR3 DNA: TGTGCCAGCAGTGATAGGGGACTCTCCCATTACGAGCAGTACTTC; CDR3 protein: CASSDRGLSHYEQYF
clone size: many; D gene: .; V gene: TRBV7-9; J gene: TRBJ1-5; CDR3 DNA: TGTGCCAGCAGCTTAGACAGGCAGGGAGCTCAGCCCCAGCATTTT; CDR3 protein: CASSLDRQGAQPQHF
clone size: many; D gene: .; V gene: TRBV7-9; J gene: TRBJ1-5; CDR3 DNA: TGTGCCAGCAGCGGATACGGAGAGCCCCAGCATTTT; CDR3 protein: CASSGYGEPQHF
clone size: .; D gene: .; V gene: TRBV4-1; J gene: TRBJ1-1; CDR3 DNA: TGCGCCAGCAGTCGTTGGGGAATGAACACTGAAGCTTTCTTT; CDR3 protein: CASSRWGMNTEAFF
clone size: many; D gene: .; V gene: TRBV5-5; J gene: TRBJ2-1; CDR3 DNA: TGTGCCAGCAGCTACTCTCCAGGAGGGGGCAATGAGCAGTTCTTC; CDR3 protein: CASSYSPGGGNEQFF
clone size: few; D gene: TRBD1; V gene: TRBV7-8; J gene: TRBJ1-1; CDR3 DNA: TGTGCCAGCAGCTTAATCAGGGGGCGGAACACTGAAGCTTTCTTT; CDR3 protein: CASSLIRGRNTEAFF
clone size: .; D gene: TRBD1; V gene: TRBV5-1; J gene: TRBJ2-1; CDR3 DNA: TGCGCCAGCAGCCGACCGGGACAGGGGGTCAATGAGCAGTTCTTC; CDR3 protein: CASSRPGQGVNEQFF
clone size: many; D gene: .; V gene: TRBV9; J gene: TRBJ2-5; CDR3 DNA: TGTGCCAGCAGCTCCAGACCGAAAGAGACCCAGTACTTC; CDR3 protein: CASSSRPKETQYF
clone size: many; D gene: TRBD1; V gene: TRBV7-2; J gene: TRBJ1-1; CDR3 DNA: TGTGCCAGCAGCCTCGGACAGGTGAATAAAGCTTTCTTT; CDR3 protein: CASSLGQVNKAFF
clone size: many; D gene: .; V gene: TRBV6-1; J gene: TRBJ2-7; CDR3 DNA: TGTGCCAGCGGGGTGGATAGCTCGGTGTGCGAGCAGTACTTC; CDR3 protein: CASGVDSSVCEQYF
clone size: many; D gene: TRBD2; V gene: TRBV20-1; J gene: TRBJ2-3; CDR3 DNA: TGCAGTGCTACACGGGGACTAGCGGGAGGCGCAGATACGCAGTATTTT; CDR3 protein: CSATRGLAGGADTQYF
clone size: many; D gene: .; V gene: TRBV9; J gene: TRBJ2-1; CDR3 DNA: TGTGCCAGCAGCACGCCAGCCGTGGGGGAGCGGTTCGAGCAGTTCTTC; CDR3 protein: CASSTPAVGERFEQFF
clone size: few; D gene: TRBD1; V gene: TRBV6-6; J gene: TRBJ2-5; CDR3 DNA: TGTGCCAGCAGTTACTCGCAGGGGGAGCTCCGGCAAGAGACCCAGTACTTC; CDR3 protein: CASSYSQGELRQETQYF
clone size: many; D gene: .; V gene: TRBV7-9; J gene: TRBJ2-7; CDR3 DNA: TGTGCCAGCAGCGCGGCGGCTCAGCCCCACGAGCAGTACTTC; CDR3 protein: CASSAAAQPHEQYF
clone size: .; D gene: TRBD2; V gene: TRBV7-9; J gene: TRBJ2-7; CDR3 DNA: TGTGCCAGCAGCTTAGTAGCGGGAGAGTACGAGCAGTACTTC; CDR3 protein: CASSLVAGEYEQYF
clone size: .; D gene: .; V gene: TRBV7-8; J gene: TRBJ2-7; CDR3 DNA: TGTGCCAGCAGCGCCCCCGTGGACAACTCCTACGAGCAGTACTTC; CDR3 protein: CASSAPVDNSYEQYF
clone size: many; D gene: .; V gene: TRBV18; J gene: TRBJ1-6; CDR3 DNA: TGTGCCAGCTCACCGACGACAGACAACTATAATTCACCCCTCCACTTT; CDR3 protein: CASSPTTDNYNSPLHF
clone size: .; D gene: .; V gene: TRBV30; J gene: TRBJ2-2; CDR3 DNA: TGTGCCCGACAGGACGCCGGGGAGCTGTTTTTT; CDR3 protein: CARQDAGELFF
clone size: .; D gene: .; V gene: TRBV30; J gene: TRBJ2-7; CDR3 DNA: TGTGCCTGGAGTGTAGGGGGCCGGACTAGGGGGGCCTACGAGCAGTACTTC; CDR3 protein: CAWSVGGRTRGAYEQYF
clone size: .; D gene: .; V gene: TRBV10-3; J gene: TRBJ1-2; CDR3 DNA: TGTGCCATCAGTGAGTATGGAGGGGAAGGCTACACCTTC; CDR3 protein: CAISEYGGEGYTF
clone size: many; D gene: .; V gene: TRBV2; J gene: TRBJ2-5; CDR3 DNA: TGTGCCAGCAGTGACTATGGGACCCAGTACTTC; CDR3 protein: CASSDYGTQYF
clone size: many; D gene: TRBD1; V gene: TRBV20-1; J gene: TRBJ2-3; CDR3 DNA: TGCAGTGCTAGCCGGCCCGCAGACAGGGGGTTAGGAGATACGCAGTATTTT; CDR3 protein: CSASRPADRGLGDTQYF
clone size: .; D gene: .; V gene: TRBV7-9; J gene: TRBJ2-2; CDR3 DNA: TGTGCCAGCAGCTTATTGGGGAGTGGGGACACCGGGGAGCTGTTTTTT; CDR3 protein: CASSLLGSGDTGELFF
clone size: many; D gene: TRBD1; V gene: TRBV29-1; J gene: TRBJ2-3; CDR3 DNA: TGCAGCGTTGAACCCCTGCGGGGACAGGGGGCCCCAGATACGCAGTATTTT; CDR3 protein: CSVEPLRGQGAPDTQYF
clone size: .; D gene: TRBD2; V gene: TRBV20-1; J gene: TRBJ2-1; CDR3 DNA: TGCAGTGCTAGAGATCGTGGGACTAGCTATGTCTATGAGCAGTTCTTC; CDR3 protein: CSARDRGTSYVYEQFF
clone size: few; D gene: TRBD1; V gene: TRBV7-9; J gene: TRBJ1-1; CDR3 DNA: TGTGCCAGCAGCTTAGCTCCGGGACAGACTGAAGCTTTCTTT; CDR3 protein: CASSLAPGQTEAFF
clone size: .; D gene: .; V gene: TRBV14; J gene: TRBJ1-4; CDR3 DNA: TGTGCCAGCAGCCAAGAATTATTCGGGGGGCCATTTGAAAAACTGTTTTTT; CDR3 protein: CASSQELFGGPFEKLFF
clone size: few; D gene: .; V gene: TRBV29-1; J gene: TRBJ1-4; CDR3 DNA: TGCAGCGTTGAAGACATGACACAGGGAAATGAAAAACTGTTTTTT; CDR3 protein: CSVEDMTQGNEKLFF
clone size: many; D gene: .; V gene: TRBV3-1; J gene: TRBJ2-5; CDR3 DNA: TGTGCCAGCGGTCTGGGGAAAGAGACCCAGTACTTC; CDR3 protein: CASGLGKETQYF
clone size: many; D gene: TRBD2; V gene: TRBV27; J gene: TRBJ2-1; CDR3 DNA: TGTGCCAGCAGTTCGGTGGGCGGGAGGGGAGTTCATGAGCAGTTCTTC; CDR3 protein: CASSSVGGRGVHEQFF
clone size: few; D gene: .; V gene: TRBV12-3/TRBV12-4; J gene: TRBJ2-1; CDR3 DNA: TGTGCCAGCAGCCGCACCGCGAACCGGGACAGGGGACTAGCGGCCCCCACCGGGCAGTTCTTC; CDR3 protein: CASSRTANRDRGLAAPTGQFF
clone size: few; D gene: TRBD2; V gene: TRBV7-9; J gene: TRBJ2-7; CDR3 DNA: TGTGCCAGCAGCTTTATTGCGGGAGTGTCCGGCGAGCAGTACTTC; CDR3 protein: CASSFIAGVSGEQYF
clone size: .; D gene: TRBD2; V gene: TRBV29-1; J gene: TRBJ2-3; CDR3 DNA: TGCAGCGTTGGCGCGACTAGCGGGAGAGTAATGGATACGCAGTATTTT; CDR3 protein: CSVGATSGRVMDTQYF
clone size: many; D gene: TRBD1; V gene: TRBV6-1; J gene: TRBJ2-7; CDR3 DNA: TGTGCCAGCAGAGACAAGACAGGGGCGTCCTACGAGCAGTACTTC; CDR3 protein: CASRDKTGASYEQYF
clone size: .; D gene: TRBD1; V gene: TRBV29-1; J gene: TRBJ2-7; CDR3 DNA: TGCAGCGGGGGGACAGGTTACGAGCAGTACTTC; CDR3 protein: CSGGTGYEQYF
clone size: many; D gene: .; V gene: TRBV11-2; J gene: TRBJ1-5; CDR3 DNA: TGTGCCAGCAGCTTAGATCTACTGCGCAATCAGCCCCAGCATTTT; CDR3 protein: CASSLDLLRNQPQHF
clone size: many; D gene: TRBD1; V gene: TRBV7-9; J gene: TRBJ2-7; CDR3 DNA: TGTGCCAGCAGCAATCCCGGGACAGGGATCAACGAGCAGTACTTC; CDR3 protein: CASSNPGTGINEQYF
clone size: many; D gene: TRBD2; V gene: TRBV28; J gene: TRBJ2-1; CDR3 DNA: TGTGCCGCGGGGGGTAGCGTGGGCTACAATGAGCAGTTCTTC; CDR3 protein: CAAGGSVGYNEQFF
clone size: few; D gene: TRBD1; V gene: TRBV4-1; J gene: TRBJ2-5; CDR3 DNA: TGCGCCAGCAGCGGTACCAGGGGGCGGGAGACCCAGTACTTC; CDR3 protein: CASSGTRGRETQYF
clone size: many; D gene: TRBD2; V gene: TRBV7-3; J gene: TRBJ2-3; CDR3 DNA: TGTGCCAGCAGCGAACGGGGGGGTAGCGGGAAGAGCACAGATACGCAGTATTTT; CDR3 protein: CASSERGGSGKSTDTQYF
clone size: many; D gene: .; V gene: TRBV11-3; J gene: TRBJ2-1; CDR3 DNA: TGTGCCAGCAGCAACCGACTAGTCGGGGAGCAGTTCTTC; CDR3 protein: CASSNRLVGEQFF